Described below is a single T cell receptor (beta chain) sequence and its context. The antigen remains unidentified. The PCR was carried out with 60 Vbeta primers and 13 Jbeta primers. Data came from immunoSEQ multiplex PCR; TCRdb stores just in-frame clones and leaves some out. The sample records 150,000 to 200,000 clones, roughly 85% being singletons. Germline-derived CDR1 and CDR2 are MDHEN and SYDVKM. This CDR3 is built from 16 residues. Trimming at V came to 1 base and at J to 0 bases, leaving 4 bases not matched to a gene. The data belong to a study of cytomegalovirus exposure and HLA in healthy donors. Study-wide findings and caveats: Accurate prediction of HLA-A and HLA-B alleles (for most subjects) was reportedly achieved from TCR beta sequences.

The clonotype originates from a woman aged 45-59 years in good health and CMV-seropositive. The sample was PBMCs. The chain carries TRBV28 and TRBJ2-7; TRBD1 matches 9 bases. The CDR3 region is CASSLSGTGFSYEQYF. The CDR3 nucleotides read TGTGCCAGCAGTTTATCCGGGACAGGGTTCTCCTACGAGCAGTACTTC. Based on the CDR3 plus reference TRBV28 and TRBJ2-7, the full variable domain is DVKVTQSSRYLVKRTGEKVFLECVQDMDHENMFWYRQDPGLGLRLIYFSYDVKMKEKGDIPEGYSVSREKKERFSLILESASTNQTSMYLCASSLSGTGFSYEQYFGPGTRLTVT.